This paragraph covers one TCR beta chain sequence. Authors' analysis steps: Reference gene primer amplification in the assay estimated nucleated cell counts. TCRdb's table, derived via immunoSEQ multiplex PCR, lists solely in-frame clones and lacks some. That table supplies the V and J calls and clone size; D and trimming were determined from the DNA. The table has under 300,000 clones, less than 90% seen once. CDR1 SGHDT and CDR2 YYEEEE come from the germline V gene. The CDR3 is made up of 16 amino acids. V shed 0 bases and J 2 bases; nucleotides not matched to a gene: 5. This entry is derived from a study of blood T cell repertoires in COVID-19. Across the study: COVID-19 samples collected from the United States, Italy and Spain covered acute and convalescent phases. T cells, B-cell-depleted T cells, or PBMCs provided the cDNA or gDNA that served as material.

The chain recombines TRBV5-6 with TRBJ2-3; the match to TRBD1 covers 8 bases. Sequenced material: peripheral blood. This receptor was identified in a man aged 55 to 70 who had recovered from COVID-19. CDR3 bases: TGTGCCAGCAGCTTGGTTCAGGGGGCTTCCACAGATACGCAGTATTTT. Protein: CASSLVQGASTDTQYF.